The entry below gives a single T cell receptor beta chain sequence along with its context. The antigen it recognizes is unknown. The sequenced fragment ends 3 residues before the CDR3 boundary, so the rest is inferred from the germline J gene. TCR beta CDR3 regions were amplified by multiplex PCR using the immunoSEQ assay from an average of 1200 ng genomic DNA per sample. The assay corrected primer bias using a complete synthetic TCR repertoire to establish an amplification baseline. Amplicons were sequenced on the Illumina platform. The published analysis was carried out like this. Error correction of the sequences involved clustering with frequency ratios plus a modified nearest-neighbor algorithm, after which the sequences were analyzed in the immunoSEQ Analyzer using IMGT gene definitions. At each rarefaction depth, TCR richness and evenness were averaged over 20 rarefaction repeats, and samples with fewer sequences than the depth were excluded. Relative abundances of V, D and J genes were compared between groups using Wilcoxon rank sum tests, with FDR correction applied. In the blinded duplicates, the intraclass correlation was around 96% for TCR richness and averaged about 80% across around 66 gene segments. This immuneACCESS table, as held by TCRdb, lists in-frame sequences with V and J called but not all clones. Of the missing ones, under half trace to an unresolved V gene in checked studies; the others have no known cause. The V and J calls and clone size are taken from that table; D and trimming were inferred from the DNA. The data table for this sample lists about 39,000 clones. The top ten clones comprise 4.5% to 6% of the sample.

The data belong to a study of T cells in women clearing cervical HPV infection (dated by TCRdb to between 2018 and 2020). Concerning the study at large: The cases were about 27 women with histologically confirmed HPV16-related CIN3 or worse, and 2 of these cases were invasive cancers. The controls were 25 or so women whose single incident HPV16 infection cleared within 12 months with no development of precancer or cancer. Blood from cases was collected at the visit where the lesion was first found, while blood from controls was collected once the infection could no longer be detected. Among cases, blood sampling came a median of nearly 150 days after lesion detection, with an interquartile range of roughly 85 to 230 days. Since HLA typing was available for only a few women, HLA type could not be ruled out as a confounder. This exploratory proof-of-principle case-control study, nested within the Guanacaste HPV Natural History Study in Costa Rica, compared TCR repertoires among women with different cervical HPV16 outcomes. Cases and controls were matched on age within five years and on year of sample collection. Median age was about 30 years in cases versus about 38 in controls, and baseline characteristics did not differ significantly. The parent cohort enrolled around 9,800 women aged 18 or older in Guanacaste, Costa Rica, during about 1992 to 1994 and followed them for more than 6 years. As quality controls, five blinded duplicates were added to each group, bringing the total to roughly 60 samples made up of roughly 50 participants and approximately ten replicates.

Summary of the overall study and its limitations: The cross-sectional design could not show whether associations preceded infection or resulted from it; effector/memory subsets and HPV-specific T cells were not isolated. Cases were distinguished from controls with an estimated AUC of about 0.78 by random forest classifiers combining richness and V gene abundances. Because the number of T cells per sample was unknown, the richness differences could reflect varying T-cell content rather than repertoire biology. CIN3+ cases had significantly higher TCR repertoire richness than controls across sequencing depths, but evenness did not differ between the groups. Cases had lower TRBV6-7 relative abundance than controls (approximately 0.11% versus 0.16%; Bonferroni P = 0.0008).

Ends trimmed: V by 4 bases, J by 3 bases; bases unmatched to a gene: 3. The germline V gene supplies CDR1 MNHNS and CDR2 SASEGT. Counted from cysteine to phenylalanine, this CDR3 has 14 amino acids. The DNA covers only part of the CDR3, 33 bases in frame from base 1. Every participant had a single incident cervical HPV16 infection, and prevalent HPV16 infections were excluded. Cervical HPV DNA was detected with MY09/MY11 PCR, and genotyping was done by dot-blot hybridization. Approximately 15 mL of heparinized blood was centrifuged, after which the buffy coat was aliquoted, frozen at -30 degrees C, and then stored at -80 degrees C. QIAGEN kits were used to extract genomic DNA from the buffy coat specimens.

This chain joins TRBV6-1 to TRBJ2-3, and 8 junction bases match TRBD1. This TCR was sampled from a woman between 18 and 70 years old with a cervical HPV16 infection that either progressed to CIN3+ or cleared (not recorded which). Sequencing used blood buffy coat. The CDR3 region reads CASSGRTGTDTQYF. The covered CDR3 bases are TGTGCCAGCAGTGGCCGGACAGGGACAGATACG.